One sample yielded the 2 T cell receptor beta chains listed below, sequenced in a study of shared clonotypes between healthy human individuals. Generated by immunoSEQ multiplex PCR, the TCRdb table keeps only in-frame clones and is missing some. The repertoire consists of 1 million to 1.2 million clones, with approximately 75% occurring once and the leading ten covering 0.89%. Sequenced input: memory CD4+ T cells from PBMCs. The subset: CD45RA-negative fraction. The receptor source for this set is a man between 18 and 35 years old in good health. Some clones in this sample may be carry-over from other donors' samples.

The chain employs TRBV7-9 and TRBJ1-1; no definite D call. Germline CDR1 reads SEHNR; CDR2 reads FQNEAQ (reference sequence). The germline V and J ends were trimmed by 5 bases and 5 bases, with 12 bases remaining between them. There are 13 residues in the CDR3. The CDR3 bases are TGTGCCAGCAGCGTCGAAACTAGAACTGAAGCTTTCTTT. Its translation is CASSVETRTEAFF.

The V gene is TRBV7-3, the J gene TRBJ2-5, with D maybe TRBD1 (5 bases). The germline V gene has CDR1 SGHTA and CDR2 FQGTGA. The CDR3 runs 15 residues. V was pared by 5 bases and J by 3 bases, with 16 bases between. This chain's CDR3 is CASSATRAVKETQYF. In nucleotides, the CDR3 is TGTGCCAGCAGCGCAACCAGGGCAGTGAAAGAGACCCAGTACTTC.